The present T cell receptor (beta chain) was sequenced within a study of T-cell reconstitution after alpha-beta-depleted transplantation in children. The trim removed 2 bases at V and 8 bases at J, leaving 11 bases unmatched. Germline CDR1 is SEHNR and CDR2 is FQNEAQ (reference sequence). The CDR3 has 16 amino acids. It was with unique molecular identifiers that the TCRbeta library was prepared. Via MiXCR, TCRdb re-called the PCR reads, giving one row per CDR3 protein. The sample lists fewer than 400,000 distinct CDR3 sequences, over 20% seen once, with 9.5% to 12% in the top ten. Sequenced here: PBMCs, mostly from graft donor cells, sampled 180 days after TCRalphabeta/CD19-depleted stem cell transplant. The origin of this receptor is a male patient aged 5 to 17 who had a stem cell transplant for acute lymphoblastic leukemia, so the T cells may come from the graft donor. The chain carries TRBV7-9 and TRBJ2-1, with TRBD1 matching over 8 bases. Here the CDR3 reads CASSLQYGQGLDEQFF. The CDR3 region has the DNA TGTGCCAGCAGCTTACAGTACGGACAGGGTCTCGATGAGCAGTTCTTC.